Below, 25 T cell receptor beta chains from the same sample are listed, as sequenced in a study of blood T cell repertoires in COVID-19. Produced via immunoSEQ multiplex PCR; TCRdb's table is partial and in-frame only. This table holds roughly 48,000 clones, 75% to 85% found once. The sequencing input was peripheral blood. The receptors come from a middle-aged man with acute or convalescent COVID-19.

The V gene is TRBV18, the J gene TRBJ1-5; no firm D call. The V gene lost 3 bases and the J gene lost 2 bases, with 14 bases spanning the gap. The CDR3 sequence is 16 residues long. Germline V CDR1 and CDR2: KGHSH, LQKENI. The CDR3 sequence is CASSPLYGVGNQPQHF. The DNA of the CDR3 is TGTGCCAGCTCACCCCTGTACGGAGTAGGCAATCAGCCCCAGCATTTT.

The J gene is TRBJ1-3, the V gene TRBV19, with 9 bases fitting TRBD1. Germline CDR1 and CDR2: LNHDA and SQIVND (reference sequence). The CDR3 loop spans 14 amino acids. Germline trimming cut 9 bases from V and 1 base from J; bases unmatched to any gene: 4. The CDR3 protein is CASEGQGSGNTIYF. The CDR3 DNA sequence: TGTGCCAGCGAGGGACAGGGTTCTGGAAACACCATATATTTT.

The chain carries TRBV4-1 and TRBJ1-3; TRBD1 aligns across 8 bases. V lost 6 bases to trimming and J lost 7 bases; unmatched junction nucleotides: 14. Germline CDR1 MGHRA, CDR2 YSYEKL. This CDR3 is 16 amino acids long. CDR3 amino acids: CASSPTSGGIRNTIYF. The CDR3 DNA reads as TGCGCCAGCAGTCCAACCTCAGGGGGCATTCGGAACACCATATATTTT.

The V call is TRBV19, the J call TRBJ2-1; TRBD2 aligns across 9 bases. CDR1 is LNHDA, CDR2 SQIVND, per germline (reference sequence). This CDR3 spans 16 amino acids. V trimming: 3 bases; J trimming: 5 bases; junction bases outside the gene matches: 8. CDR3 DNA sequence: TGTGCCAGTAGTATTCGACAGCGGGGGGCCCACAATGAGCAGTTCTTC. Translation: CASSIRQRGAHNEQFF.

This chain links TRBV5-1 with TRBJ2-1; possible D gene TRBD1, 6 bases. The CDR3 covers 18 residues. Between the trimmed V and J ends, which lost 2 bases and 0 bases, there was a span of 18 bases. Germline CDR1 reads SGHRS; CDR2 reads YFSETQ. Here the CDR3 reads CASSFAPLGASSYNEQFF. For the CDR3, the DNA is TGCGCCAGCAGCTTTGCCCCCTTGGGGGCTAGCTCCTACAATGAGCAGTTCTTC.

This sequence joins TRBV7-9 and TRBJ2-5; TRBD2 matches 8 bases. This CDR3 region has 16 residues. Germline V gives CDR1 SEHNR, CDR2 FQNEAQ (reference sequence). Trimming removed 5 bases from V and 1 base from J; junction bases left unmatched: 9. Written as DNA, the CDR3 is TGTGCCAGCAGCCCCCGGGGGGGGCGATTCCAAGAGACCCAGTACTTC. The encoded protein is CASSPRGGRFQETQYF.

The CDR3 bases are TGTGCCAGCAGTTTAACCCGGTCGAGCTATGGCTACACCTTC. Translated: CASSLTRSSYGYTF. The V call is TRBV28, the J call TRBJ1-2, with D unclear. This CDR3 is built from 14 residues. V lost 2 bases and J lost 4, with 11 bases in between. Germline lookup yields CDR1 MDHEN and CDR2 SYDVKM.

This clone was found once. The chain has TRBV7-9 and TRBJ1-1; a possible D gene is TRBD1 (6 bases). From germline, CDR1 is SEHNR and CDR2 FQNEAQ (reference sequence). CDR3 length: 12 amino acids. Trimming took 4 bases from V and 10 from J, leaving 13 bases between them. The CDR3 loop is CASSYSGVGAFF. Written as DNA, the CDR3 is TGTGCCAGCAGCTACTCAGGGGTGGGAGCTTTCTTT.

The rearrangement links TRBV24-1 to TRBJ2-3; D is perhaps TRBD2 (6 bases). V lost 3 bases, J lost 0 bases, and 12 bases lay in between. Germline CDR1 KGHDR, CDR2 SFDVKD. This CDR3 region has 16 residues. CDR3 in amino acids: CATSDRGIGSTDTQYF. CDR3 nucleotides: TGTGCCACCAGTGATCGGGGGATCGGAAGCACAGATACGCAGTATTTT.

V gene TRBV5-4 combines with J gene TRBJ2-6; the D gene is possibly TRBD1 (5 bases). Trimming took 4 bases from V and 0 from J, leaving 11 bases between them. Germline CDR1 and CDR2: SGHNT and YYREEE (reference sequence). This CDR3 is built from 16 residues. CDR3 DNA sequence: TGTGCCAGCAGCCAACCCAGGGACTCTGGGGCCAACGTCCTGACTTTC. This sequence encodes CASSQPRDSGANVLTF.

V gene TRBV2 combines with J gene TRBJ1-2; no definite D call. The CDR3 contains 11 residues. Germline V gene data show CDR1 as SNHLY and CDR2 as FYNNEI. Deletions cut 3 bases from V and 12 bases from J, with 11 bases between. The CDR3 region is CASSESYGNTF. The DNA of the CDR3 is TGTGCCAGCAGTGAGTCTTACGGGAACACCTTC.

This chain joins TRBV7-2 and TRBJ2-3, with TRBD2 matching over 7 bases. The CDR3 runs 14 residues. Germline V gene lookup returns CDR1 SGHTA and CDR2 FQGNSA. Germline trimming cut 9 bases from V and 2 bases from J; bases unmatched to any gene: 8. This chain's CDR3 is CASSSSGNTDTQYF. CDR3 DNA: TGTGCCAGTTCCTCTAGCGGAAACACAGATACGCAGTATTTT.

Only a few counts were recorded for this clone. This chain connects TRBV7-9 to TRBJ2-7; D is possibly TRBD1 (5 bases). Germline CDR1 and CDR2: SEHNR and FQNEAQ (reference sequence). V shed 5 bases and J shed 4 bases, with 9 bases lying between them. The CDR3 runs to 12 residues. The CDR3, as DNA: TGTGCCAGCAGCGGCAGGGCTTACGAGCAGTACTTC. Protein product: CASSGRAYEQYF.

The chain joins TRBV7-2 to TRBJ2-7; TRBD1 matches 10 bases. The trim removed 1 base at V and 2 bases at J, leaving 5 bases unmatched. The CDR3 is 16 amino acids. Germline CDR1 and CDR2: SGHTA and FQGNSA. The CDR3 loop reads CASSLVYGQGAYEQYF. The CDR3 bases are TGTGCCAGCAGCTTAGTATACGGACAGGGGGCCTACGAGCAGTACTTC.

The chain links TRBV6-2 or TRBV6-3 to TRBJ2-1; D unresolved. Germline-derived CDR1 and CDR2 are MNHEY and SVGEGT. The CDR3 has 13 residues. V dropped 0 bases and J dropped 9 bases, with 9 bases sitting between them. Written as DNA, the CDR3 is TGTGCCAGCAGTTACTCGCGGTGGATTGAGCAGTTCTTC. Translating it yields CASSYSRWIEQFF.

The J gene is TRBJ2-6, the V gene TRBV27; D gene ambiguous. Looked up from germline, CDR1 is MNHEY and CDR2 is SMNVEV (reference sequence). Trimming took off 3 bases at V and 0 bases at J, with 6 bases between the two ends. This CDR3 is 15 amino acids long. The CDR3 loop reads CASSLGHSGANVLTF. For the CDR3, the DNA is TGTGCCAGCAGTTTGGGCCACTCTGGGGCCAACGTCCTGACTTTC. The whole variable domain, filled in from reference TRBV27 and TRBJ2-6, reads EAQVTQNPRYLITVTGKKLTVTCSQNMNHEYMSWYRQDPGLGLRQIYYSMNVEVTDKGDVPEGYKVSRKEKRNFPLILESPSPNQTSLYFCASSLGHSGANVLTFGAGSRLTVL.

The chain is built from TRBV6-5 and TRBJ1-3; D not resolved. This CDR3 comprises 15 residues. Germline lookup yields CDR1 MNHEY and CDR2 SVGAGI. V was pared by 8 bases and J by 0 bases, with 14 bases between. The DNA for the CDR3 is TGTGCCAGCGGGAAGGACTTCTACTCTGGAAACACCATATATTTT. Protein: CASGKDFYSGNTIYF.

With regard to this clone: Different DNA sequences within this sample yield the same CDR3. This rearrangement joins TRBV5-1 to TRBJ2-5; the match to TRBD2 covers 7 bases. J gave up 2 bases and V 4 bases, and 2 bases lay outside the gene matches. Germline-derived CDR1 and CDR2 are SGHRS and YFSETQ. CDR3 size: 13 residues. This chain's CDR3 is CASSGGGQETQYF. The CDR3 DNA reads as TGCGCCAGCAGCGGGGGGGGACAAGAGACCCAGTACTTC.

This clone appeared a few times. The rearrangement joins TRBV18 to TRBJ2-3; 10 bases align to TRBD1. Germline values: CDR1 KGHSH, CDR2 LQKENI. Trimming took 4 bases from V and 4 from J; bases not matched to a gene: 5. The CDR3 has 15 residues. The CDR3 region has the DNA TGTGCCAGCTCACTCGACAGGGGGCCCTCAGATACGCAGTATTTT. This gives the protein CASSLDRGPSDTQYF.

This chain links TRBV28 with TRBJ2-6; 7 bases match TRBD1. The germline CDR1 and CDR2 sequences are MDHEN and SYDVKM. This CDR3 has 15 residues. Trimming at V came to 6 bases and at J to 2 bases, leaving 4 bases not matched to a gene. This CDR3 is CASRGQGAGANVLTF. The CDR3 DNA reads TGTGCCAGCAGGGGCCAGGGGGCTGGGGCCAACGTCCTGACTTTC. The variable domain in full, with the rest retrieved from reference TRBV28 and TRBJ2-6, is DVKVTQSSRYLVKRTGEKVFLECVQDMDHENMFWYRQDPGLGLRLIYFSYDVKMKEKGDIPEGYSVSREKKERFSLILESASTNQTSMYLCASRGQGAGANVLTFGAGSRLTVL.

This CDR3 is CASSLDRDTEAFF. CDR3 in DNA: TGCGCCAGCAGCTTGGACAGGGACACTGAAGCTTTCTTT. This chain joins TRBV5-1 and TRBJ1-1, with D possibly being TRBD1 (6 bases). Per the germline V gene, CDR1 is SGHRS and CDR2 is YFSETQ. V lost 0 bases and J 3 bases, leaving 6 bases between the germline ends. This CDR3 has 13 residues.

This clone is a singleton in its sample. This chain uses TRBV18 with TRBJ1-1; 7 nucleotides match TRBD1. Germline CDR1 KGHSH, CDR2 LQKENI. The CDR3 sequence is 14 residues long. Trimming removed 5 bases from V and 1 base from J; junction bases left unmatched: 4. As DNA, the CDR3 is TGTGCCAGCTCAGAGGGGGCCCCGAACACTGAAGCTTTCTTT. Translation gives CASSEGAPNTEAFF.

Points on this clone: Other DNA sequences in this specimen translate into the identical CDR3. The chain links TRBV5-1 to TRBJ1-1, with a weak D call TRBD1 (5 bases). This CDR3 contains 14 residues. CDR1 and CDR2 (germline): SGHRS, YFSETQ. V dropped 0 bases and J dropped 6 bases, with 12 bases sitting between them. The CDR3 region is CASSLVGGRAEAFF. The DNA for the CDR3 is TGCGCCAGCAGCTTGGTGGGGGGTCGGGCTGAAGCTTTCTTT.

The V gene is TRBV3-1 (or the pseudogene TRBV3-2), the J gene TRBJ1-2; 8 bases agree with TRBD1. Germline V CDR1 and CDR2: LGHDT, YNNKEL (reference sequence). This CDR3 has 15 amino acids. J gave up 7 bases and V 3 bases, and 10 bases lay outside the gene matches. The DNA for the CDR3 is TGTGCCAGCAGCCATAGTAACAGGGGGACCGGTGGCTACACCTTC. This gives the protein CASSHSNRGTGGYTF.

The rearrangement uses TRBV30 and TRBJ1-1; no reliable D call. The germline V gene encodes CDR1 GTSNPN and CDR2 SVGIG (reference sequence). This CDR3 contains 13 residues. Trimming removed 3 bases at V and 4 bases at J, with 12 bases between. The CDR3 DNA reads TGTGCCTGGAGGGTTGGAGTGGGCACTGAAGCTTTCTTT. Translating it yields CAWRVGVGTEAFF.